A selection of T cell receptor beta chains follows, all from one sample in a study of CD8 T cells in Susac syndrome. TCRdb re-called the immunoSEQ multiplex PCR reads with MiXCR, one entry per CDR3 protein. This sample yields about 150,000 distinct CDR3 sequences, of which approximately 94% are seen a single time; about 0.076% belongs to the top ten. Sequencing was carried out using CD4+ T cells from PBMCs. The source is a human donor in good health. CDR3s include the opening cysteine and the closing phenylalanine or tryptophan. A D gene is named only where the DNA matches it firmly. A row's size may be missing; if present it is once, few, many or a size class.

d_call | j_call | v_call | clone_size | cdr3_aa | cdr3_nt
NA | TRBJ2-1 | TRBV15 | NA | CATSRDRNSYNEQFF | TGTGCCACCAGCAGAGACAGGAACTCCTACAATGAGCAGTTCTTC
TRBD2 | TRBJ2-7 | TRBV30 | NA | CAWSGLAGGEQYF | TGTGCCTGGAGCGGACTAGCGGGAGGCGAGCAGTACTTC
NA | TRBJ1-1 | TRBV5-6 | NA | CASSPETGMNTEAFF | TGTGCCAGCAGCCCCGAGACAGGAATGAACACTGAAGCTTTCTTT
NA | TRBJ2-1 | TRBV9 | NA | CASSVAPGRPNNEQFF | TGTGCCAGCAGCGTAGCACCGGGACGGCCAAACAATGAGCAGTTCTTC
TRBD2 | TRBJ2-7 | TRBV20-1 | NA | CSVASGSRNEQYF | TGCAGTGTAGCCAGCGGGAGCAGAAACGAGCAGTACTTC
NA | TRBJ2-5 | TRBV21-1 | once | CASGLAGPQETQYF | TGTGCCAGCGGCCTAGCGGGCCCCCAAGAGACCCAGTACTTC
NA | TRBJ2-2 | TRBV28 | few | CASSLLGTGELFF | TGTGCCAGCAGTTTACTGGGGACCGGGGAGCTGTTTTTT
TRBD1 | TRBJ1-4 | TRBV25-1 | once | CASSVTGPSKKLFF | TGTGCCAGCAGTGTGACAGGGCCGAGCAAAAAACTGTTTTTT
NA | TRBJ1-4 | TRBV18 | NA | CASSPGTNNEKLFF | TGTGCCAGCTCACCAGGGACAAATAATGAAAAACTGTTTTTT
TRBD1 | TRBJ1-1 | TRBV12-3/TRBV12-4 | NA | CASSPTGRGTEAFF | TGTGCCAGCAGCCCGACAGGGCGAGGTACTGAAGCTTTCTTT
TRBD2 | TRBJ2-7 | TRBV20-1 | NA | CSANPSGSYYEQYF | TGCAGTGCTAACCCTAGCGGGAGTTATTACGAGCAGTACTTC
NA | TRBJ2-5 | TRBV2 | NA | CASSRPGVETQYF | TGTGCCAGCAGTAGACCTGGCGTGGAGACCCAGTACTTC
NA | TRBJ1-1 | TRBV6-5 | NA | CASSWVALNTEAFF | TGTGCCAGCAGTTGGGTGGCATTGAACACTGAAGCTTTCTTT
TRBD2 | TRBJ2-1 | TRBV9 | NA | CASSGRELYEQFF | TGTGCCAGCAGCGGGCGGGAGCTCTATGAGCAGTTCTTC
TRBD1 | TRBJ1-2 | TRBV25-1 | NA | CASSRPGTDLRGYTF | TGTGCCAGCAGTAGACCCGGGACAGACCTTAGAGGCTACACCTTC
NA | TRBJ2-4 | TRBV3-1 | NA | CASSQAPTGTAKNIQYF | TGTGCCAGCAGCCAAGCCCCCACAGGGACGGCCAAAAACATTCAGTACTTC
NA | TRBJ1-3 | TRBV7-9 | NA | CASSREGSGNTIYF | TGTGCCAGCAGTCGGGAGGGGTCTGGAAACACCATATATTTT
TRBD2 | TRBJ2-1 | TRBV7-9 | NA | CASSLAPGTSGRNEQFF | TGTGCCAGCAGCTTAGCGCCCGGGACTAGCGGGAGAAATGAGCAGTTCTTC
NA | TRBJ2-2 | TRBV28 | NA | CASNFPGGTGELFF | TGTGCCAGCAACTTCCCAGGGGGGACCGGGGAGCTGTTTTTT
TRBD1 | TRBJ2-5 | TRBV19 | NA | CASSTGTGVRETQYF | TGTGCCAGTAGTACCGGGACAGGTGTCCGGGAGACCCAGTACTTC
NA | TRBJ1-1 | TRBV19 | NA | CASSADVTEAFF | TGTGCCAGTAGTGCTGACGTCACTGAAGCTTTCTTT
NA | TRBJ2-3 | TRBV12-3/TRBV12-4 | NA | CASSLGTGVGTDTQYF | TGTGCCAGCAGTTTGGGGACTGGGGTTGGCACAGATACGCAGTATTTT
NA | TRBJ1-1 | TRBV5-6 | NA | CASSTGREVAFF | TGTGCCAGCAGCACCGGACGGGAGGTGGCTTTCTTT